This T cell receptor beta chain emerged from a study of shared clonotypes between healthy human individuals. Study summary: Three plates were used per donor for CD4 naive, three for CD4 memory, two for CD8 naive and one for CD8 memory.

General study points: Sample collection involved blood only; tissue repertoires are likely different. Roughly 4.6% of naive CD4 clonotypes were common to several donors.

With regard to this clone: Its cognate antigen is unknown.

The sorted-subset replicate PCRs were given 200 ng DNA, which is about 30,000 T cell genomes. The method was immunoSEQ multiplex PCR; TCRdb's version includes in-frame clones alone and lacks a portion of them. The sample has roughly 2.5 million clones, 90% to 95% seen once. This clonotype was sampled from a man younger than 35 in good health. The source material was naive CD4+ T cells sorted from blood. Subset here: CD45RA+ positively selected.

The CDR3 loop is CASGGAHASNQPQHF. The CDR3 region has the DNA TGTGCCAGTGGGGGGGCCCACGCCAGCAATCAGCCCCAGCATTTT. The chain employs TRBV6-6 and TRBJ1-5; possible D gene TRBD1, 6 bases. The V and J ends lost 9 bases and 1 base respectively, with 16 bases between them. CDR3 length: 15 amino acids. Per the germline V gene, CDR1 is MNHNY and CDR2 is SVGAGI (reference sequence).